What follows describes a single TCR beta chain. The antigen is undetermined. Noted treatment: oral pan-JAK inhibitor, 5-10 mg twice daily. Sorted populations comprised CD4+ and CD8+ T cells obtained from PBMCs. CDR1 is SNHLY and CDR2 is FYNNEI in the germline V gene. The CDR3 length is 10 residues. Trimming shortened V by 10 bases and J by 10 bases, and 11 bases separated the two germline ends. These data originate in a study of CD8+ T cells in alopecia areata. Background on the study: Dosing spanned 6 to 18 months on tofacitinib, then 6 months off drug.

After isolation, RNA underwent reverse transcription to generate cDNA as the sequencing template. Sequencing used immunoSEQ multiplex PCR; TCRdb keeps in-frame clones, though not all of them. The sample holds 200,000 to 250,000 clones; about 57% are singletons and the top ten take 1.5% to 2%. Study outcomes and limitations: There was only one nonresponder, so it was unclear how baseline CD8+ expansion relates to response.

The input for sequencing was CD4+ T cells sorted from blood, taken at week 4, from a patient treated with tofacitinib. The V call is TRBV2, the J call TRBJ2-1; either TRBD1 or TRBD2 may fit D (5 bases each). This TCR derives from a human donor with alopecia areata. The CDR3 sequence is CATGALEQFF. The CDR3, as DNA: TGTGCCACCGGGGCCCTAGAGCAGTTCTTC.